This T cell receptor beta chain came from a study of regulatory T cells in long-lasting Graves disease. TCRdb reprocessed the reads via MiXCR and lists one record per CDR3 protein. Here the sample spans about 680 distinct CDR3 sequences, approximately 80% being singletons. Extracted RNA from PBMCs served as the source of the TCR library. The source of this sequence is a female donor with Graves disease. Sequences were derived from peripheral blood mononuclear cells (PBMCs), sampled with antithyroid drug treatment, in newly diagnosed or persistent Graves disease (not recorded which).

The CDR3 nucleotides are TGTGCCAGCAGCTGGGGGACAGGGAAGACTGAAGCTTTCTTT. This translates into CASSWGTGKTEAFF. This sequence joins TRBV7-2 and TRBJ1-1; 9 bases fit TRBD1. Germline CDR1 SGHTA, CDR2 FQGNSA. The V and J ends lost 4 bases and 5 bases, in that order; junction bases with no gene match: 5. The CDR3 runs 14 residues.